This passage covers 21 T cell receptor beta chains from one sample sequenced in a study of blood T cell repertoires in COVID-19. Method: immunoSEQ multiplex PCR; TCRdb's copy keeps in-frame clones and lacks some. The profile shows roughly 300,000 clones, approximately 90% of them singletons. The material sequenced was PBMCs or T cells enriched from blood (not recorded which). The receptors shown here come from a woman between 18 and 29 years old who had recovered from COVID-19.

CDR3 region: CASSMDRDFTEAFF. In DNA form, the CDR3 reads TGTGCCAGCAGTATGGACAGGGATTTTACTGAAGCTTTCTTT. The chain links TRBV6-5 to TRBJ1-1; 8 positions match TRBD1. The CDR3 has 14 amino acids. CDR1 and CDR2 from the germline V gene are MNHEY and SVGAGI. V was pared by 5 bases and J by 5 bases, with 7 bases of the junction left unmatched.

V gene TRBV21-1 combines with J gene TRBJ1-5; the table's D call TRBD1 went unverified against the DNA. TRBV21-1 has pseudogene status. This CDR3 is built from 15 residues. In nucleotides, the CDR3 is TGTGCCAGCAGCAAAGCGCAGGGGGCCAATCAGCCCCAGCATTTT. This sequence encodes CASSKAQGANQPQHF.

The chain has TRBV5-4 and TRBJ1-1; TRBD1 matches at 9 bases. This CDR3 has 15 amino acids. With 9 bases clipped from V and 4 bases from J, the junction kept 13 bases outside the gene matches. Germline-derived CDR1 and CDR2 are SGHNT and YYREEE (reference sequence). The chain's CDR3 is CATLRAGTGSTEAFF. The CDR3 DNA reads as TGTGCCACCTTGAGGGCCGGGACAGGGAGCACTGAAGCTTTCTTT. Looking up the rest from reference TRBV5-4 and TRBJ1-1 gives the full variable domain: ETGVTQSPTHLIKTRGQQVTLRCSSQSGHNTVSWYQQALGQGPQFIFQYYREEENGRGNFPPRFSGLQFPNYSSELNVNALELDDSALYLCATLRAGTGSTEAFFGQGTRLTVV.

This clone has a handful of counts. The rearrangement links TRBV7-6 to TRBJ2-2; 15 nucleotides match TRBD2. Germline CDR1 and CDR2: SGHVS and FNYEAQ. The CDR3 is 18 amino acids. J gave up 4 bases and V 4 bases, and 7 bases lay outside the gene matches. CDR3 DNA: TGTGCCAGCAGCTACGGACTAGCGGGAGGGCCCGTCACCGGGGAGCTGTTTTTT. Its protein is CASSYGLAGGPVTGELFF.

This clone was counted once. The chain has TRBV5-4 and TRBJ2-3; D not resolved. The CDR3 runs 17 residues. V was clipped by 5 bases and J by 0 bases, with 19 bases between them. Germline assignment: CDR1 SGHNT and CDR2 YYREEE (reference sequence). The CDR3 protein is CASSFPGAHYSTDTQYF. The CDR3 DNA sequence: TGTGCCAGCAGTTTTCCTGGAGCCCACTATAGCACAGATACGCAGTATTTT.

The chain couples TRBV11-2 to TRBJ1-4; 8 positions agree with TRBD1. The V gene's germline CDR1 is SGHAT and CDR2 FQNNGV. The CDR3 runs to 15 residues. Trimming took 8 bases from V and 8 from J; bases not matched to a gene: 13. The CDR3 DNA sequence: TGTGCCAGCGGATCCATGGACAGGGAAGGAGAAAAACTGTTTTTT. Translated: CASGSMDREGEKLFF.

The CDR3 is CASRWAPRTEAFF. Here the CDR3 DNA reads TGTGCCAGCAGGTGGGCCCCCCGGACTGAAGCTTTCTTT. The chain has TRBV2 and TRBJ1-1; D is ambiguous. The CDR3 is made up of 13 amino acids. Per the germline V gene, CDR1 is SNHLY and CDR2 is FYNNEI. Trimming left V 6 bases short and J 5 bases short, with 13 bases between.

The J gene is TRBJ1-2, the V gene TRBV24-1; 9 nucleotides match TRBD1. V was clipped by 4 bases and J by 4 bases; unmatched bases: 12. Germline CDR1 is KGHDR and CDR2 is SFDVKD. This CDR3 region has 17 residues. CDR3 amino acids: CATSDRNPGQGTYGYTF. CDR3 nucleotides: TGTGCCACCAGTGACAGAAATCCGGGACAGGGAACCTATGGCTACACCTTC.

V is TRBV2 and J is TRBJ1-1, with D hard to call. This CDR3 has 15 residues. Between the trimmed V and J ends, which lost 6 bases and 1 base, there was a span of 15 bases. Germline CDR1 SNHLY, CDR2 FYNNEI. The CDR3 DNA reads TGTGCCAGCAGCTTTGCTGGGCCAGCGAACACTGAAGCTTTCTTT. Translating gives CASSFAGPANTEAFF.

J is TRBJ2-1 and V is TRBV9; 8 positions agree with TRBD2. Germline CDR1 reads SGDLS; CDR2 reads YYNGEE. The V segment lost 4 bases and the J segment 7 bases; nucleotides outside the gene matches: 7. The CDR3 length is 14 residues. CDR3 bases: TGTGCCAGCAGCCTATCGGGGGGGCTGAATGAGCAGTTCTTC. It translates to CASSLSGGLNEQFF.

The V gene is TRBV15, the J gene TRBJ2-7, with TRBD1 as a possible D gene (5 bases). The CDR3 length is 14 residues. Germline loops: CDR1 LNHNV, CDR2 YYDKDF (reference sequence). V lost 0 bases and J 6 bases, leaving 12 bases between the germline ends. In nucleotides, the CDR3 is TGTGCCACCAGCAGAGATACCCGCAGGGCCGAGCAGTACTTC. It translates to CATSRDTRRAEQYF.

This clone was observed a handful of times. The genes are TRBV6-5 and TRBJ2-7, with D possibly TRBD2 on 6 matching bases. V was trimmed by 7 bases and J by 0 bases, leaving 16 bases between them. The CDR3 has 15 residues. From germline, CDR1 is MNHEY and CDR2 SVGAGI. CDR3 nucleotides: TGTGCCAGCAAGGGTCGGGGGAGAAGCTCCTACGAGCAGTACTTC. Translating it yields CASKGRGRSSYEQYF.

In regard to this clone: The junction does not match germline at one end; this may be a read error. The chain joins TRBV12-3 or TRBV12-4 to TRBJ1-4, with no clear D. CDR3 size: 12 residues. CDR3 bases: TGTGCCAGCAGTTTCTACGGTGAAAAACCGTTTTTT. It is translated as CASSFYGEKPFF.

The CDR3 nucleotides are TGTGCCAGCAGCCTCAGAAGGACAGGGGTCGACGAGCAGTTCTTC. It specifies CASSLRRTGVDEQFF. This chain uses TRBV7-7 with TRBJ2-1; 9 positions agree with TRBD1. The V segment lost 5 bases and the J segment 10 bases; nucleotides outside the gene matches: 12. CDR3 length equals 15 residues. The germline gives CDR1 SSHAT, CDR2 FNYEAQ (reference sequence).

CDR3 loop: CASQEGGYTF. The CDR3, as DNA: TGTGCCAGTCAGGAGGGTGGCTACACCTTC. This sequence joins TRBV6-5 and TRBJ1-2; no reliable D call. V shed 9 bases and J shed 7 bases, with 9 bases lying between them. The CDR3 is made up of 10 amino acids. In germline, CDR1 is MNHEY, CDR2 SVGAGI.

The chain is built from TRBV7-3 and TRBJ1-1, with D tentatively TRBD1 (5 bases). V was cut by 5 bases and J by 5 bases, with 9 bases left in between. Looked up from germline, CDR1 is SGHTA and CDR2 is FQGTGA. CDR3 length: 12 amino acids. The CDR3 nucleotides read TGTGCCAGCAGCGACGGGGGGACTGAAGCTTTCTTT. Its protein product is CASSDGGTEAFF.

The genes are TRBV19 and TRBJ1-1, with TRBD1 matching 7 bases. This CDR3 spans 15 amino acids. V lost 6 bases, J lost 5 bases, and 12 bases stayed unmatched. The germline gives CDR1 LNHDA, CDR2 SQIVND (reference sequence). CDR3: CASRVGQMKSTEAFF. As DNA, the CDR3 is TGTGCCAGTAGAGTGGGACAGATGAAGAGTACTGAAGCTTTCTTT.

Comment on this clone: This CDR3 is also generated by other DNA sequences in the sample. The chain carries TRBV20-1 and TRBJ2-1, with unresolved D. CDR3 length: 11 residues. CDR1 is DFQATT, CDR2 SNEGSKA, per germline (reference sequence). The V and J ends lost 6 bases and 4 bases respectively, with 7 bases between them. The CDR3 spells CSAPVYNEQFF. CDR3 bases: TGCAGTGCCCCCGTTTACAATGAGCAGTTCTTC.

The sample holds a few counts of this clone. This sequence joins TRBV19 and TRBJ1-1, with TRBD1 matching 11 bases. The CDR3 totals 15 residues. With 5 bases clipped from V and 5 bases from J, the junction kept 7 bases outside the gene matches. Germline lookup yields CDR1 LNHDA and CDR2 SQIVND (reference sequence). This CDR3 reads CASSSWGQGGTEAFF. CDR3 in DNA: TGTGCCAGTAGTTCATGGGGACAGGGGGGGACTGAAGCTTTCTTT.

The chain recombines TRBV28 with TRBJ1-2, with D unclear. The CDR3 extends over 11 amino acids. Germline lookup yields CDR1 MDHEN and CDR2 SYDVKM. V was clipped by 5 bases and J by 7 bases, with 8 bases between them. Written as DNA, the CDR3 is TGTGCCAGCAGTCGGGAGGGTGGCTACACCTTC. Translated, it gives CASSREGGYTF.

The V and J genes are TRBV3-1 (or the pseudogene TRBV3-2) and TRBJ1-2; 7 bases are a match to TRBD1. CDR1 and CDR2 (germline): LGHDT, YNNKEL (reference sequence). This CDR3 has 17 residues. J lost 5 bases, V lost 3 bases, and 15 bases had no gene match. The CDR3 loop is CASSHPNPDRERYGYTF. CDR3 nucleotide sequence: TGTGCCAGCAGCCACCCTAACCCCGACAGGGAACGGTATGGCTACACCTTC.